This T cell receptor beta chain was retrieved from a study of T cell responses to AZD1222 COVID-19 vaccine. Study-wide results and limits: Baseline testing showed seropositivity in only a handful of AZD1222 recipients. Clonal diversity was possibly underestimated, and the donors were mostly white British, with more females.

Profiled with immunoSEQ multiplex PCR; TCRdb holds only in-frame clones, not every one. This table holds about 180,000 clones, 90% to 95% found once. Regarding this clone: Its antigen is still unknown.

The source was peripheral blood, collected 28 days after the second dose of the MenACWY control vaccine. The receptor was derived from an adult who received the MenACWY meningococcal vaccine as a control.

The CDR3 here is CASSPSPNYGYTF. DNA of the CDR3: TGTGCCAGCAGTCCCTCCCCCAACTATGGCTACACCTTC. This chain uses TRBV12-3 or TRBV12-4 with TRBJ1-2; D is unresolved. This CDR3 has 13 amino acids. V was shortened by 5 bases and J by 2 bases, with 9 bases between the two germline ends.